The rows below give T cell receptor beta chains drawn from one sample of a study of Graves' ophthalmopathy and Graves' hyperthyroidism. TCRdb passed the multiplex PCR reads through MiXCR, listing each CDR3 protein once. The data hold about 620,000 distinct CDR3 sequences, with approximately 22% observed a single time. Sequencing was done on a sample of peripheral blood. All receptors come from a woman aged 18-30 years with stable Graves' hyperthyroidism. Some clones in this sample may be carry-over from other donors' samples. Both conserved end residues are part of each CDR3. A D gene is named only where the DNA matches it firmly. Size tells how often a clone was seen (once, few, many) or the class of an expanded clone, and some rows leave it out.

TRBD1	many	TRBJ2-7	TRBV6-2/TRBV6-3	CASSSRDRATSYEQYF	TGTGCCAGCAGTTCCCGAGACAGGGCGACTTCCTACGAGCAGTACTTC
TRBD1	-	TRBJ1-1	TRBV5-1	CASSWTGGGTEAFF	TGCGCCAGCAGCTGGACAGGGGGCGGCACTGAAGCTTTCTTT
TRBD1	many	TRBJ1-3	TRBV5-1	CASSLWVTGPGNTIYF	TGCGCCAGCAGCTTGTGGGTGACAGGGCCTGGAAACACCATATATTTT
-	many	TRBJ1-1	TRBV6-1	CASSEPGRGTEAFF	TGTGCCAGCAGTGAACCCGGACGGGGGACTGAAGCTTTCTTT
TRBD2	-	TRBJ2-7	TRBV6-4	CASSDATGLAGEQYF	TGTGCCAGCAGTGACGCCACAGGACTAGCCGGCGAGCAGTACTTC
-	-	TRBJ1-1	TRBV27	CASTSVLGTEAFF	TGTGCCAGCACCTCGGTTTTGGGGACTGAAGCTTTCTTT
TRBD2	many	TRBJ2-7	TRBV20-1	CSARGWTSSVREQYF	TGCAGTGCTAGAGGATGGACTAGCTCGGTACGCGAGCAGTACTTC
-	-	TRBJ1-1	TRBV28	CASSRGGVNTEAFF	TGTGCCAGCAGTCGAGGTGGGGTGAACACTGAAGCTTTCTTT
-	few	TRBJ1-5	TRBV7-6	CASSSRRPGGAAQPQHF	TGTGCCAGCAGCTCCAGGCGGCCTGGCGGGGCGGCTCAGCCCCAGCATTTT
TRBD1	many	TRBJ1-2	TRBV7-9	CASNPDRADYGYTF	TGTGCCAGCAACCCGGACAGGGCGGACTATGGCTACACCTTC
-	many	TRBJ1-1	TRBV4-2	CASSQDHGVGTEAFF	TGTGCCAGCAGCCAAGATCATGGCGTTGGCACTGAAGCTTTCTTT
-	many	TRBJ1-1	TRBV12-3/TRBV12-4	CASSLSGTLNTEAFF	TGTGCCAGCAGTTTGTCGGGCACCTTGAACACTGAAGCTTTCTTT
TRBD1	once	TRBJ1-2	TRBV28	CASSYYTGDGSGYTF	TGTGCCAGCAGTTATTATACAGGGGACGGTTCGGGCTACACCTTC
-	-	TRBJ1-2	TRBV20-1	CSAMDRSDVYGYTF	TGCAGTGCTATGGACCGAAGTGACGTCTATGGCTACACCTTC
TRBD2	-	TRBJ2-5	TRBV12-3/TRBV12-4	CASRGLAGPQETQYF	TGTGCCAGCAGGGGACTAGCGGGGCCCCAAGAGACCCAGTACTTC
-	many	TRBJ1-6	TRBV28	CASSYPVEGGSPLHF	TGTGCCAGCAGTTACCCCGTGGAGGGTGGGTCACCCCTCCACTTT
-	-	TRBJ2-5	TRBV29-1	CSVGGDFQETQYF	TGCAGCGTTGGTGGGGACTTCCAAGAGACCCAGTACTTC